This T cell receptor (beta chain) emerged from a study of T-cell reconstitution after alpha-beta-depleted transplantation in children. As it was prepared, the TCRbeta library received unique molecular identifiers. Via MiXCR, TCRdb re-called the PCR reads, giving one row per CDR3 protein. The sample includes more than 450,000 distinct CDR3 sequences, around 16% of them seen just once. The germline V and J ends were trimmed by 5 bases and 0 bases, with 14 bases remaining between them. CDR3 length: 16 amino acids. CDR1 and CDR2 (germline): SGHTA, FQGNSA. The sequencing here drew on PBMCs from the stem cell graft donor, taken from the stem cell graft. The TCR originated in a human donor who donated a stem cell graft to a child with acute lymphoblastic leukemia. This rearrangement joins TRBV7-2 to TRBJ2-4, with D hard to call. Here the CDR3 reads CASSERAVVAKNIQYF. Here the CDR3 DNA reads TGTGCCAGCAGCGAACGGGCAGTAGTAGCCAAAAACATTCAGTACTTC.